These 28 T cell receptor beta chains were sequenced from one sample in a study of molecular identifiers for immune sequencing clone quantification. TCRdb redid the calling of the PCR reads with MiXCR, one entry per CDR3 protein. The data contain tens of thousands of distinct CDR3 sequences, about 24% of them singletons. The sequencing input was naive CD8+ T cells from blood, with Jurkat cell RNA spiked in. Subset noted: FACS-sorted CD8+CD4-CCR7+CD45RA+ naive T cells. Receptor source: a human donor in good health. Some libraries in this study had Jurkat cell RNA spiked in.

This clonotype has just one count. A read error is possible here, since a much larger clone lies one base away. J is TRBJ2-2 and V is TRBV2; possible D gene TRBD2, 6 bases. The CDR3 is 19 residues long. Germline V gene lookup returns CDR1 SNHLY and CDR2 FYNNEI. Deletions cut 2 bases from V and 6 bases from J, with 25 bases between. This CDR3 is CASSERWEAFDSLAGELFF. Here the CDR3 DNA reads TGTGCCAGCAGTGAAAGATGGGAGGCCTTTGATTCTTTGGCCGGGGAGCTGTTTTTT.

This clonotype has only a few counts. The chain employs TRBV3-1 and TRBJ2-7, with unresolved D. Germline V lookup: CDR1 LGHDT, CDR2 YNNKEL (reference sequence). There are 16 residues in the CDR3. V shed 1 base and J shed 2 bases, with 15 bases lying between them. CDR3 residues: CASSQGNGQEPYEQYF. The CDR3 DNA sequence: TGTGCCAGCAGCCAAGGGAACGGGCAGGAGCCCTACGAGCAGTACTTC.

This clonotype was detected many times. The V gene is TRBV27, the J gene TRBJ2-7; D might be TRBD1 (6 bases). Trimming removed 1 base from V and 6 bases from J, with 10 bases in between. The CDR3 sequence is 13 residues long. The germline gives CDR1 MNHEY, CDR2 SMNVEV (reference sequence). CDR3: CASSLYTGSEQYF. CDR3 DNA: TGTGCCAGCAGTTTATACACAGGGTCCGAGCAGTACTTC.

This clonotype was detected a few times. A much larger clone differs by one base, so this may be a read error. Because it lacks the conserved phenylalanine or tryptophan at the end, this CDR3 is likely a read error. The chain carries TRBV12-3 or TRBV12-4 and TRBJ2-5, with D tentatively TRBD2 (5 bases). V lost 3 bases and J 5 bases, leaving 13 bases between the germline ends. This CDR3 is 14 amino acids long. The CDR3 region has the DNA TGTGCCAGCAGTTTCGGAGGCAGCCCGGAGACCCAGTACATC. Protein sequence: CASSFGGSPETQYI.

This clonotype was recorded at least ten times. CDR3 region: CASSLGTFGEQYF. Here the CDR3 DNA reads TGTGCCAGTAGTCTAGGGACATTTGGAGAGCAGTACTTC. The chain uses TRBV19 and TRBJ2-7; tentatively, D is TRBD1 (6 bases). The CDR3 has 13 amino acids. Germline V gives CDR1 LNHDA, CDR2 SQIVND (reference sequence). The V end was cut by 5 bases, the J end by 7 bases, with 15 bases between.

V usage is TRBV14 and J usage is TRBJ2-5; 9 bases are a match to TRBD2. CDR1 and CDR2 (germline): SGHDN, FVKESK. This CDR3 contains 16 residues. Losses at the gene ends were 1 base for V and 4 bases for J; bases not matched to a gene: 7. CDR3 sequence (DNA): TGTGCCAGCAGCCAAGGGCGTCTAGCGGGAACAGAGACCCAGTACTTC. Protein: CASSQGRLAGTETQYF.

The sample holds many counts of this clonotype. The V call is TRBV7-2, the J call TRBJ1-1, with D unclear. Germline CDR1 SGHTA, CDR2 FQGNSA. V gave up 3 bases and J gave up 2 bases, with 4 bases separating them. CDR3 size: 12 residues. The CDR3 protein is CASSFFNTEAFF. CDR3 in DNA: TGTGCCAGCAGCTTCTTTAACACTGAAGCTTTCTTT. The full variable domain, completed using reference TRBV7-2 and TRBJ1-1, is GAGVSQSPSNKVTEKGKDVELRCDPISGHTALYWYRQSLGQGLEFLIYFQGNSAPDKSGLPSDRFSAERTGGSVSTLTIQRTQQEDSAVYLCASSFFNTEAFFGQGTRLTVV.

As for this clonotype: A much larger clone is a single base away; this may be a read error. The CDR3 does not end in the conserved phenylalanine or tryptophan, so this is likely a read error. V is TRBV20-1 and J is TRBJ2-2, with D possibly TRBD2 on 6 matching bases. In germline, CDR1 is DFQATT, CDR2 SNEGSKA (reference sequence). Trimming took off 2 bases at V and 10 bases at J, with 23 bases between the two ends. The CDR3 has 16 residues. Here the CDR3 DNA reads TGCAGTGCTAGACGAATGTCTAGCGCCCGCCGTTCGGAGCTGTTTTTG. It yields the protein CSARRMSSARRSELFL.

Note on this clonotype: This may arise from a read error, as a much more abundant clone is one base away. The CDR3 region has the DNA TGTGCCAGCAGCCAAGTCTCCGGGGCAGGGGGTGCCTACGAGCAGAACTTC. Its protein product is CASSQVSGAGGAYEQNF. The gene calls are TRBV4-2 and TRBJ2-7, with 7 positions matching TRBD1. Germline V gives CDR1 LGHNA, CDR2 YNFKEQ. There are 17 residues in the CDR3.

This clonotype appeared a few times. A much larger clone differs from this one at a single base, so this may be a read error. The V and J genes are TRBV7-2 and TRBJ2-3, with 10 nucleotides matching TRBD2. Trimming at V came to 5 bases and at J to 4 bases, leaving 9 bases not matched to a gene. Germline loops: CDR1 SGHTA, CDR2 FQGNSA. The length of the CDR3 is 16 residues. CDR3 residues: CASSAISSGGSDTQYF. DNA for the CDR3: TGTGCCAGCAGCGCCATTTCTAGCGGGGGTTCAGATACGCAGTATTTT.

This chain joins TRBV7-9 and TRBJ1-1; TRBD1 might be the D (6 bases). V dropped 4 bases and J dropped 4 bases, with 19 bases sitting between them. Germline V gives CDR1 SEHNR, CDR2 FQNEAQ (reference sequence). The CDR3 loop spans 16 amino acids. The CDR3 region is CASSSATGLFGTEAFF. In DNA form, the CDR3 reads TGTGCCAGCAGCTCCGCTACAGGGTTGTTTGGCACTGAAGCTTTCTTT.

The CDR3 region has the DNA TGTGCCAGCACCCTAGGAGGAGGGCCCTGCAATGAGCAGTTCTTC. Protein sequence: CASTLGGGPCNEQFF. The chain has TRBV6-1 and TRBJ2-1; tentative D call: TRBD2 (6 bases). V dropped 7 bases and J dropped 6 bases, with 19 bases sitting between them. Germline CDR1 is MNHNS and CDR2 is SASEGT. The CDR3 runs 15 residues.

The sample holds one count of this clonotype. A much larger clone sits a single nucleotide away, making a read error possible. This is likely a read error, given that the CDR3 carries no conserved phenylalanine or tryptophan at its end. The V and J genes are TRBV20-1 and TRBJ2-3, with a possible D match to TRBD2 (6 bases). This CDR3 comprises 16 residues. Per the germline V gene, CDR1 is DFQATT and CDR2 is SNEGSKA (reference sequence). Trimming pared 3 bases from V and 2 bases from J, leaving 18 bases between. CDR3 residues: CSASPARRDVTDTQYL. In DNA form, the CDR3 reads TGCAGTGCTAGCCCGGCGCGGCGGGATGTCACAGATACGCAGTATTTA.

This clonotype was counted between two and nine times. CDR3 region: CASSPGGGSYEQYF. The CDR3 DNA follows: TGTGCCAGCAGCCCCGGAGGAGGCTCCTACGAGCAGTACTTC. This chain uses TRBV7-9 with TRBJ2-7; D is perhaps TRBD2 (5 bases). Germline values: CDR1 SEHNR, CDR2 FQNEAQ (reference sequence). The CDR3 is 14 amino acids. V was pared by 5 bases and J by 0 bases, with 11 bases between.

Many counts were recorded for this clonotype. The chain joins TRBV19 to TRBJ1-1; possibly TRBD1 for D (6 bases). The V and J ends lost 3 bases and 0 bases respectively, with 8 bases between them. This CDR3 comprises 14 residues. Germline CDR1 reads LNHDA; CDR2 reads SQIVND (reference sequence). The CDR3 is CASSMGHMNTEAFF. The CDR3 DNA is TGTGCCAGTAGTATGGGACATATGAACACTGAAGCTTTCTTT.

This clonotype was counted at least ten times. V usage is TRBV15 and J usage is TRBJ1-1; unclear D gene. CDR1 and CDR2 from the germline V gene are LNHNV and YYDKDF (reference sequence). The V gene lost 5 bases and the J gene lost 5 bases, with 15 bases spanning the gap. The CDR3 is 14 amino acids. The CDR3 DNA follows: TGTGCCACCAGCCCCGTTTTAGGGCGAACTGAAGCTTTCTTT. Translating gives CATSPVLGRTEAFF.

This clonotype was seen only a few times. This chain uses TRBV29-1 with TRBJ1-1, with a weak D call TRBD1 (5 bases). V shed 2 bases and J shed 10 bases, with 20 bases lying between them. The V gene's germline CDR1 is SQVTM and CDR2 ANQGSEA. The CDR3 covers 14 residues. In DNA form, the CDR3 reads TGCAGCGTTGAACTCGTGGACACCAAAAGTGGAGCTTTCTTT. It yields the protein CSVELVDTKSGAFF.

In its sample, this clonotype was seen many times. The chain links TRBV20-1 to TRBJ1-1; D gene unclear. Germline loops: CDR1 DFQATT, CDR2 SNEGSKA (reference sequence). The V gene lost 0 bases and the J gene lost 0 bases, with 8 bases spanning the gap. This CDR3 region has 14 residues. The CDR3 bases are TGCAGTGCTAGAGAATTAGGTGTGAACACTGAAGCTTTCTTT. It translates to CSARELGVNTEAFF.

Many counts were recorded for this clonotype. The V gene is TRBV4-3, the J gene TRBJ2-2; 7 bases line up with TRBD2. With V trimmed by 1 base and J by 7 bases, 6 bases remained unmatched. This CDR3 comprises 15 residues. CDR1 is LGHNA and CDR2 is YSLEER in the germline V gene. The CDR3 spells CASSQGSGTIGELFF. The CDR3 DNA reads as TGCGCCAGCAGCCAAGGGTCGGGGACTATCGGGGAGCTGTTTTTT.

This clonotype was detected a few times. A single base separates this from a much larger clone, so it may be a read error. The chain joins TRBV15 to TRBJ2-5, with D hard to call. The CDR3 consists of 14 residues. Germline lookup yields CDR1 LNHNV and CDR2 YYDKDF (reference sequence). The CDR3 DNA is TGTGCCACCAGCTATAGGGCTTTCCAAGAGCCCCAGTACTTC. Its protein is CATSYRAFQEPQYF.

This clonotype appeared once. A read error is possible here, since a much larger clone lies one base away. The J gene is TRBJ1-5, the V gene TRBV3-1; the D gene is possibly TRBD1 (5 bases). The length of the CDR3 is 14 residues. Germline CDR1 LGHDT, CDR2 YNNKEL (reference sequence). The chain's CDR3 is CASSPGLDNQPQNF. The CDR3 region has the DNA TGTGCCAGCAGCCCTGGACTGGACAATCAGCCCCAGAATTTT.

This clonotype was detected ten times or more. The CDR3 nucleotides read TGTGCCTGGATCCCACTAGCGGCGAACACCATATATTTT. Its translation is CAWIPLAANTIYF. The chain carries TRBV30 and TRBJ1-3; D not certain. The CDR3 totals 13 residues. Trimming stripped 4 bases from V and 7 bases from J, with 14 bases between. Germline V lookup: CDR1 GTSNPN, CDR2 SVGIG (reference sequence).

V is TRBV29-1 and J is TRBJ2-3; the D gene is possibly TRBD2 (5 bases). The V and J ends lost 6 bases and 1 base respectively, with 14 bases between them. The germline gives CDR1 SQVTM, CDR2 ANQGSEA. CDR3 length equals 14 residues. CDR3 nucleotide sequence: TGCAGCGTCGCTACGGGGATACGCACAGATACGCAGTATTTT. It yields the protein CSVATGIRTDTQYF.

This clonotype was detected a few times. The gene calls are TRBV9 and TRBJ2-2; 7 bases line up with TRBD1. The CDR3 has 16 amino acids. V was clipped by 3 bases and J by 3 bases; unmatched bases: 8. Germline CDR1 is SGDLS and CDR2 is YYNGEE. The CDR3 loop is CASSARTGFDTGELFF. The CDR3 region has the DNA TGTGCCAGCAGCGCGCGGACAGGTTTCGACACCGGGGAGCTGTTTTTT. The variable domain in full, with the rest retrieved from reference TRBV9 and TRBJ2-2, is DSGVTQTPKHLITATGQRVTLRCSPRSGDLSVYWYQQSLDQGLQFLIQYYNGEERAKGNILERFSAQQFPDLHSELNLSSLELGDSALYFCASSARTGFDTGELFFGEGSRLTVL.

Many counts were recorded for this clonotype. In DNA, the CDR3 is TGTGCCAGCAGGTCCGGGGGGGCGCTTTCGAATGAGCAGTTCTTC. This codes for CASRSGGALSNEQFF. The chain has TRBV7-8 and TRBJ2-1, with 8 bases that match TRBD2. This CDR3 region has 15 residues. After removal of 6 bases from V and 7 bases from J, the junction contained 11 bases not matched to a gene. Germline CDR1 reads SGHVS; CDR2 reads FQNEAQ.

This clonotype showed up many times. V is TRBV29-1 and J is TRBJ2-5; 9 bases fit TRBD1. This CDR3 comprises 13 residues. The V and J ends lost 7 bases and 4 bases, in that order; junction bases with no gene match: 7. Germline CDR1 and CDR2: SQVTM and ANQGSEA. The CDR3 loop is CSEGQGRGETQYF. As DNA, the CDR3 is TGCAGCGAGGGACAGGGAAGAGGAGAGACCCAGTACTTC.

Many counts were recorded for this clonotype. V is TRBV4-3 and J is TRBJ2-2; tentative D call: TRBD2 (5 bases). The germline gives CDR1 LGHNA, CDR2 YSLEER. The CDR3 is 16 residues long. Between the trimmed V and J ends, which lost 7 bases and 0 bases, there was a span of 15 bases. CDR3 loop: CASTLATEANTGELFF. DNA of the CDR3: TGCGCCAGCACTCTGGCGACGGAGGCGAACACCGGGGAGCTGTTTTTT.

This clonotype was observed many times. The chain joins TRBV30 to TRBJ2-5; 12 bases map to TRBD2. The trim removed 2 bases at V and 5 bases at J, leaving 3 bases unmatched. The CDR3 is made up of 14 amino acids. From germline, CDR1 is GTSNPN and CDR2 SVGIG (reference sequence). For the CDR3, the DNA is TGTGCCTGGAGTCGGACTAGCGGGATGGAGACCCAGTACTTC. Translated: CAWSRTSGMETQYF.